This entry lists 18 T cell receptor beta chains sequenced from one sample in a study of cytomegalovirus exposure and HLA in healthy donors (TCRdb year 2017). To prepare the library, the immunoSEQ multiplex PCR assay was applied. For the multiplex PCR, a mixture combining 60 forward primers for TCR Vbeta segments and 13 reverse primers for TCR Jbeta segments was used. TCRdb obtained this table from immuneACCESS and retained in-frame rearrangements with V and J assigned. These tables miss some clones; where compared with another copy, unresolved V genes account for less than half of the shortfall, and the remainder is unexplained. The sample includes 150,000 to 200,000 clones, with more than 65% observed a single time. Of the sample, about 2.6% falls within the top ten clones. The sequenced material came from PBMCs. Every receptor here comes from a female donor in good health and CMV-seronegative.

The V gene is TRBV2, the J gene TRBJ2-1; tentative D call: TRBD1 (5 bases). This CDR3 has 14 amino acids. Germline V lookup: CDR1 SNHLY, CDR2 FYNNEI. Trimming stripped 6 bases from V and 8 bases from J, with 17 bases between. This CDR3 reads CASRRGREGDEQFF. Written as DNA, the CDR3 is TGTGCCAGCAGAAGGGGCAGGGAAGGGGATGAGCAGTTCTTC.

This clone occurred once. V and J are TRBV5-1 and TRBJ1-1; D possibly corresponds to TRBD1 (6 bases). Germline V lookup: CDR1 SGHRS, CDR2 YFSETQ. The V and J ends lost 4 bases and 0 bases respectively, with 10 bases between them. The CDR3 runs to 14 residues. DNA of the CDR3: TGCGCCAGCAGCCCGGGACATATGAACACTGAAGCTTTCTTT. This sequence encodes CASSPGHMNTEAFF. The full variable domain, its missing parts supplied by reference TRBV5-1 and TRBJ1-1, is KAGVTQTPRYLIKTRGQQVTLSCSPISGHRSVSWYQQTPGQGLQFLFEYFSETQRNKGNFPGRFSGRQFSNSRSEMNVSTLELGDSALYLCASSPGHMNTEAFFGQGTRLTVV.

The chain recombines TRBV6-6 with TRBJ2-7; TRBD2 matches 10 bases. The CDR3 spans 16 residues. Trimming at V came to 0 bases and at J to 2 bases, leaving 4 bases not matched to a gene. Germline V gene lookup returns CDR1 MNHNY and CDR2 SVGAGI (reference sequence). The CDR3 here is CASSYSGTSATYEQYF. In DNA form, the CDR3 reads TGTGCCAGCAGTTACTCAGGGACTAGCGCAACCTACGAGCAGTACTTC.

The chain employs TRBV7-3 and TRBJ2-1; 12 nucleotides agree with TRBD1. The CDR3 is 14 residues long. Germline V gene data show CDR1 as SGHTA and CDR2 as FQGTGA. With V trimmed by 4 bases and J by 8 bases, 3 bases remained unmatched. This chain's CDR3 is CASSSGTGGDEQFF. CDR3 coding DNA: TGTGCCAGCAGCTCGGGGACAGGGGGCGATGAGCAGTTCTTC.

The chain couples TRBV4-3 to TRBJ2-1, with D possibly being TRBD2 (6 bases). The V end lost 1 base, the J end lost 0 bases, and 13 bases lay between the germline ends. The CDR3 contains 17 residues. Looked up from germline, CDR1 is LGHNA and CDR2 is YSLEER. CDR3 region: CASSQVAGLSSYNEQFF. CDR3 bases: TGCGCCAGCAGCCAAGTGGCGGGGCTGAGCTCCTACAATGAGCAGTTCTTC.

V usage is TRBV6-1 and J usage is TRBJ2-3, with D possibly matching TRBD2 (6 bases). The V gene's germline CDR1 is MNHNS and CDR2 SASEGT. The CDR3 extends over 16 amino acids. V dropped 3 bases and J dropped 3 bases, with 16 bases sitting between them. The chain's CDR3 is CASSDDLAAPTDTQYF. For the CDR3, the DNA is TGTGCCAGCAGTGATGATTTAGCGGCGCCGACAGATACGCAGTATTTT.

The gene calls are TRBV28 and TRBJ2-5; unclear D gene. The DNA matches TRBJ2-7 better at its end, which makes the J call doubtful. CDR1 and CDR2 from the germline V gene are MDHEN and SYDVKM. CDR3 size: 11 residues. The CDR3 here is CATGLPYEQYF. Written as DNA, the CDR3 is TGTGCCACCGGTCTCCCCTACGAGCAGTACTTC.

This clone was detected a few times. Different DNA sequences within this sample yield the same CDR3. The chain combines TRBV9 with TRBJ2-5, with a tentative D call TRBD1 (6 bases). The CDR3 is made up of 14 amino acids. V lost 0 bases, J lost 2 bases, and 8 bases lay in between. Per the germline V gene, CDR1 is SGDLS and CDR2 is YYNGEE. The CDR3, as DNA: TGTGCCAGCAGCGTAGGGACAGCACAAGAGACCCAGTACTTC. Translating it yields CASSVGTAQETQYF.

This clone was detected only a few times. The chain recombines TRBV9 with TRBJ2-7, with 8 bases identical to TRBD1. Looked up from germline, CDR1 is SGDLS and CDR2 is YYNGEE. Trimming cost V 4 bases and J 3 bases; bases outside gene matches: 12. This CDR3 is 16 amino acids long. The CDR3 is CASSTTRDRTLYEQYF. The CDR3 nucleotides read TGTGCCAGCAGCACCACCCGGGACAGGACCCTCTACGAGCAGTACTTC.

The rearrangement uses TRBV21-1 and TRBJ2-1; TRBD2 was called by the table and not checked on the DNA. TRBV21-1 is labeled a pseudogene. CDR3 length: 18 amino acids. The CDR3 nucleotides read TGTGCCAGCAGCCGCTGGAAGCGGGGGGGCCTTGGCTACAATGAGCAGTTCTTC. Translation gives CASSRWKRGGLGYNEQFF.

V and J are TRBV5-5 and TRBJ1-2; D might be TRBD1 (5 bases). Per germline, CDR1 SGHKS and CDR2 YYEKEE (reference sequence). Trimming removed 5 bases at V and 7 bases at J, with 21 bases between. This CDR3 is 15 amino acids long. The CDR3 DNA sequence: TGTGCCAGCAGAATCGACGGGGGACCGACGCGTGGCTACACCTTC. This translates into CASRIDGGPTRGYTF. Variable domain in full (rest from reference TRBV5-5 and TRBJ1-2): DAGVTQSPTHLIKTRGQQVTLRCSPISGHKSVSWYQQVLGQGPQFIFQYYEKEERGRGNFPDRFSARQFPNYSSELNVNALLLGDSALYLCASRIDGGPTRGYTFGSGTRLTVV.

The V call is TRBV7-9, the J call TRBJ2-7, with TRBD2 as a possible D gene (6 bases). Germline-derived CDR1 and CDR2 are SEHNR and FQNEAQ (reference sequence). There are 14 residues in the CDR3. V was cut by 5 bases and J by 4 bases, with 15 bases left in between. The CDR3 here is CASSPRERDYEQYF. In DNA form, the CDR3 reads TGTGCCAGCAGCCCTCGGGAGAGGGATTACGAGCAGTACTTC.

This clone was observed a few times. The chain uses TRBV11-3 and TRBJ2-3; TRBD1 matches 9 bases. From germline, CDR1 is SGHNT and CDR2 YENEEA. The CDR3 extends over 15 amino acids. Germline trimming cut 6 bases from V and 5 bases from J; bases unmatched to any gene: 9. CDR3 protein: CASSSRDRGGDTQYF. For the CDR3, the DNA is TGTGCCAGCAGTTCGCGAGACAGGGGGGGAGATACGCAGTATTTT.

The chain joins TRBV2 to TRBJ1-2; possible D gene TRBD1, 5 bases. Per the germline V gene, CDR1 is SNHLY and CDR2 is FYNNEI. With 3 bases removed from V and 3 bases from J, the gap between germline ends came to 8 bases. CDR3 length: 13 amino acids. CDR3: CASSDAGYYGYTF. The CDR3 DNA sequence: TGTGCCAGCAGTGATGCAGGGTACTATGGCTACACCTTC.

The V gene is TRBV5-1, the J gene TRBJ2-5; D uncertain. CDR3 length equals 13 residues. V was trimmed by 1 base and J by 14 bases, leaving 18 bases between them. Germline V CDR1 and CDR2: SGHRS, YFSETQ. DNA for the CDR3: TGCGCCAGCAGCTTGCGTGGCCAGGATCCAGTCTACTTC. Protein: CASSLRGQDPVYF.

The chain has TRBV19 and TRBJ2-1, with D perhaps TRBD2 (6 bases). Trimming removed 0 bases at V and 8 bases at J, with 17 bases between. Germline V CDR1 and CDR2: LNHDA, SQIVND (reference sequence). This CDR3 spans 16 amino acids. The CDR3 DNA sequence: TGTGCCAGTAGTATAGATCCAAGGGCTAGCGCCCATGAGCAGTTCTTC. Translated, it gives CASSIDPRASAHEQFF.

The CDR3 DNA reads as TGTGCCAGCAGCGGCGGACAGGGTTTATCCACCGGGGAGCTGTTTTTT. Translation: CASSGGQGLSTGELFF. V is TRBV9 and J is TRBJ2-2, with TRBD1 matching over 8 bases. The CDR3 consists of 16 residues. The V gene's germline CDR1 is SGDLS and CDR2 YYNGEE. V shed 3 bases and J 4 bases; nucleotides not matched to a gene: 8.

This clone was seen a handful of times. CDR3 in amino acids: CASSFTRALETQYF. The CDR3 DNA follows: TGTGCCAGCAGTTTTACCAGGGCCTTAGAGACCCAGTACTTC. This sequence joins TRBV27 and TRBJ2-5, with D perhaps TRBD1 (5 bases). CDR1 MNHEY and CDR2 SMNVEV come from the germline V gene (reference sequence). The CDR3 covers 14 residues. The V and J ends lost 3 bases and 4 bases respectively, with 12 bases between them.